This T cell receptor beta chain was found in a study of T cells in Graves' hyperthyroidism and ophthalmopathy. Study findings and constraints: Blood also contained most expanded thyroid clonotypes above 0.001.

From germline, CDR1 is SNHLY and CDR2 FYNNEI. Trimming took 8 bases from V and 2 from J, leaving 9 bases between them. This CDR3 spans 12 amino acids. The table lists this clonotype with many counts. The antigen remains unidentified. Amplification of TCR beta CDR3 regions used RNA as the template. First-round RT-PCR targeting the TCR CDR3 was performed with the HTBI primer set. TCRdb re-analysed the multiplex PCR reads in MiXCR, keeping a single row per CDR3 protein. The sample has a few hundred thousand distinct CDR3 sequences, 12% to 15% seen once; the top ten hold more than 4.5%. Graves' hyperthyroidism showing no ophthalmopathy progression within 18 months was considered stable. The source of the PBMCs was 10 ml of fresh peripheral blood.

The sequence derives from a young woman with Graves' hyperthyroidism. The chain has TRBV2 and TRBJ1-2; D call uncertain. The sequencing input was blood. The CDR3 DNA reads as TGTGCCAGCGCAAATAGAAACTATGGCTACACCTTC. This sequence encodes CASANRNYGYTF. Full variable domain (missing parts from reference TRBV2 and TRBJ1-2): EPEVTQTPSHQVTQMGQEVILRCVPISNHLYFYWYRQILGQKVEFLVSFYNNEISEKSEIFDDQFSVERPDGSNFTLKIRSTKLEDSAMYFCASANRNYGYTFGSGTRLTVV.